This T cell receptor beta chain came from a study of T cell repertoires in cytomegalovirus infection. Study overall: Peptides in the study included HLA-C-restricted and HLA-B-restricted CMV epitopes. Indications came from public TCR beta signatures; they pointed to CMV infection and to a matching HLA type.

MiXCR, applied by TCRdb to the reads, yields one record per CDR3 protein. Seen here are about 700,000 distinct CDR3 sequences, 30% to 40% observed once, and the top ten hold over 15%. The study's findings and limits: Dominating the ex vivo response were HLA-C-restricted CMV-specific TCR beta clonotypes. Summed frequency of shared TCR beta families picked out CMV carriers who also had the relevant HLA.

The CDR3 totals 14 residues. The germline gives CDR1 SNHLY, CDR2 FYNNEI. V shed 6 bases and J shed 9 bases, with 18 bases lying between them. Only a few counts were recorded for this clonotype. Antigen specificity is unknown. Sequencing was performed on cultured PBMCs, taken from culture after CMV antigen stimulation. The chain is built from TRBV2 and TRBJ2-1; TRBD1 might be the D (6 bases). The sequence was obtained from a human donor in good health (CMV status not recorded). Some clones in this sample may be carry-over from other donors' samples. In DNA form, the CDR3 reads TGTGCCAGCAGCTGGGGGCAGTCATATGCTGAGCAGTTCTTC. As protein: CASSWGQSYAEQFF.